These 12 T cell receptor beta chains originate from one sample sequenced in a study of CD8+ T cells in alopecia areata. Isolated RNA was reverse transcribed into cDNA used as the sequencing template. Clones were read by immunoSEQ multiplex PCR, and TCRdb kept only the in-frame ones, dropping some. The sample consists of about 180,000 clones, approximately 59% of them appearing once. The sample in question was CD4+ T cells sorted from blood, obtained at week 0. These receptors all stem from a human donor with alopecia areata.

The V call is TRBV5-1, the J call TRBJ1-2; D is uncertain. V was clipped by 1 base and J by 5 bases, with 12 bases between them. Germline V gene sequence: CDR1 SGHRS, CDR2 YFSETQ. This CDR3 is built from 14 residues. The CDR3 nucleotides are TGCGCCAGCAGCTTGTCTTCCCCCGCGTATGGCTACACCTTC. Encoded protein: CASSLSSPAYGYTF.

The chain uses TRBV5-4 and TRBJ2-5; D remains unclear. Per the germline V gene, CDR1 is SGHNT and CDR2 is YYREEE (reference sequence). The V gene lost 0 bases and the J gene lost 4 bases, with 13 bases spanning the gap. The CDR3 extends over 15 amino acids. In nucleotides, the CDR3 is TGTGCCAGCAGCTTGGAACGGTCCCGTGGAGAGACCCAGTACTTC. It yields the protein CASSLERSRGETQYF.

This clone has a handful of counts. The chain employs TRBV27 and TRBJ2-3; D may be TRBD2 (5 bases). Trimming pared 2 bases from V and 1 base from J, leaving 10 bases between. This CDR3 comprises 15 residues. CDR1 is MNHEY, CDR2 SMNVEV, per germline (reference sequence). CDR3 residues: CASSLEGRGTDTQYF. DNA for the CDR3: TGTGCCAGCAGTTTAGAGGGTAGAGGCACAGATACGCAGTATTTT.

This clone was counted only a few times. The rearrangement uses TRBV5-6 and TRBJ2-5; perhaps TRBD2 as D (5 bases). CDR3 size: 13 residues. Between the trimmed V and J ends, which lost 4 bases and 0 bases, there was a span of 7 bases. Germline V CDR1 and CDR2: SGHDT, YYEEEE. The CDR3 region is CASSPGDQETQYF. The CDR3 region has the DNA TGTGCCAGCAGCCCCGGGGACCAAGAGACCCAGTACTTC.

This chain joins TRBV6-5 and TRBJ2-7, with D possibly being TRBD1 (6 bases). Between the trimmed V and J ends, which lost 8 bases and 3 bases, there was a span of 14 bases. CDR1 and CDR2 from the germline V gene are MNHEY and SVGAGI. The length of the CDR3 is 13 residues. The CDR3 region has the DNA TGTGCCAGCCTCCCCGGACAGATCTACGAGCAGTACTTC. Residues: CASLPGQIYEQYF.

The genes are TRBV29-1 and TRBJ1-1; D unclear. Trimming cost V 7 bases and J 0 bases, with 12 bases left between them. This CDR3 has 13 residues. CDR1 is SQVTM and CDR2 is ANQGSEA in the germline V gene. The CDR3 DNA reads as TGCAGCGCCGAGGTGGCCTTGAACACTGAAGCTTTCTTT. Translated: CSAEVALNTEAFF.

The chain joins TRBV9 to TRBJ1-1; TRBD1 is a possible D gene (5 bases). V gave up 1 base and J gave up 5 bases, with 9 bases separating them. Germline loops: CDR1 SGDLS, CDR2 YYNGEE. This CDR3 comprises 13 residues. The chain's CDR3 is CASSVSSGTEAFF. The CDR3 DNA reads as TGTGCCAGCAGCGTATCTTCAGGGACTGAAGCTTTCTTT. Supplemented by reference TRBV9 and TRBJ1-1, the full variable domain reads DSGVTQTPKHLITATGQRVTLRCSPRSGDLSVYWYQQSLDQGLQFLIQYYNGEERAKGNILERFSAQQFPDLHSELNLSSLELGDSALYFCASSVSSGTEAFFGQGTRLTVV.

The rearrangement joins TRBV29-1 to TRBJ1-1; no clear D. The CDR3 extends over 11 amino acids. Germline CDR1 is SQVTM and CDR2 is ANQGSEA. Trimming left V 6 bases short and J 4 bases short, with 9 bases between. CDR3 amino acids: CSVQVATEAFF. CDR3 bases: TGCAGCGTCCAAGTTGCCACTGAAGCTTTCTTT.

This rearrangement joins TRBV29-1 to TRBJ2-1; 8 bases line up with TRBD2. The CDR3 runs to 15 residues. Germline CDR1 and CDR2: SQVTM and ANQGSEA. V shed 5 bases and J 0 bases; nucleotides not matched to a gene: 6. As DNA, the CDR3 is TGCAGCGTTCGCCGGGGGGGGAACTCCTACAATGAGCAGTTCTTC. This gives the protein CSVRRGGNSYNEQFF.

In this sample, this clone turned up a few times. The chain employs TRBV11-2 and TRBJ2-2, with TRBD2 as a possible D gene (5 bases). Germline CDR1 SGHAT, CDR2 FQNNGV. The CDR3 has 15 residues. Between the trimmed V and J ends, which lost 5 bases and 2 bases, there was a span of 12 bases. The CDR3: CASSPPGLNTGELFF. CDR3 DNA: TGTGCCAGCAGCCCCCCAGGACTTAACACCGGGGAGCTGTTTTTT.

J is TRBJ2-3 and V is TRBV29-1; D is unresolved. Germline assignment: CDR1 SQVTM and CDR2 ANQGSEA. The CDR3 consists of 14 residues. Trimming took off 3 bases at V and 2 bases at J, with 12 bases between the two ends. CDR3 sequence reads: CSVERSRNTDTQYF. The CDR3 region has the DNA TGCAGCGTTGAGCGTTCCAGAAACACAGATACGCAGTATTTT.

The chain uses TRBV29-1 and TRBJ2-4; TRBD1 aligns across 10 bases. In germline, CDR1 is SQVTM, CDR2 ANQGSEA. V trimming: 4 bases; J trimming: 8 bases; junction bases outside the gene matches: 5. This CDR3 has 13 amino acids. The CDR3: CSVGTGGGDIQYF. The CDR3 DNA reads TGCAGCGTTGGGACAGGGGGAGGTGACATTCAGTACTTC.